This TCR beta chain originates from a study of control samples from healthy donors and cancer patients. Assay: immunoSEQ multiplex PCR; the TCRdb copy retains only in-frame clones and omits some. The table lists 150,000 to 200,000 clones, approximately 92% of them singletons. This CDR3 has 12 residues. The junction had 4 bases not matched to a gene; V was cut back by 3 bases and J by 10 bases. CDR1 SGDLS and CDR2 YYNGEE come from the germline V gene. This clonotype was sampled from a woman aged 55-70 years in good health. Specimen: blood. This chain links TRBV9 with TRBJ1-3, with 7 bases identical to TRBD1. CDR3: CASSGTGVTIYF. The CDR3 coding sequence is TGTGCCAGCAGCGGAACAGGGGTTACCATATATTTT.